A selection of T cell receptor beta chains follows, all from one sample in a study of blood T cell repertoires in COVID-19. The repertoire was sequenced with immunoSEQ multiplex PCR; TCRdb's copy has only in-frame clones and lacks some. The sample has almost 400,000 clones, roughly 90% seen once; the top ten hold over 0.9%. Source material: PBMCs or T cells enriched from blood (not recorded which). These TCRs come from a woman aged 30 to 39 with acute COVID-19. Each CDR3 is given without its conserved first and last residue. Fields, in order: clone size, J gene, V gene, CDR3 protein. Size is stated for part of the rows, as once, few or many counts, or as a class when the clone is expanded.

size: .
J: TRBJ2-1
V: TRBV19
CDR3: ASSNLPTRNEQF

size: .
J: TRBJ1-5
V: TRBV27
CDR3: ASTKTGANQPQH

size: .
J: TRBJ2-7
V: TRBV5-6
CDR3: ASSLDYTGQIYEQY

size: .
J: TRBJ1-2
V: TRBV7-8
CDR3: ASSSRTGFGYT

size: .
J: TRBJ1-2
V: TRBV7-3
CDR3: ASSPRQGHYGYT

size: .
J: TRBJ1-6
V: TRBV6-1
CDR3: ASSDHRGSSPLH

size: .
J: TRBJ1-1
V: TRBV5-1
CDR3: ASSSGYREMNTEAF

size: .
J: TRBJ1-2
V: TRBV29-1
CDR3: SVDSGPYT

size: .
J: TRBJ2-3
V: TRBV2
CDR3: ASTSSGGATDTQY

size: .
J: TRBJ1-2
V: TRBV6-5
CDR3: ASSYFAGVDGYT

size: few
J: TRBJ1-2
V: TRBV6-5
CDR3: ASKFLPAGDYGYT

size: once
J: TRBJ1-5
V: TRBV7-9
CDR3: ASSLGQDQPQH

size: .
J: TRBJ2-5
V: TRBV29-1
CDR3: SVDIQETQY

size: .
J: TRBJ2-6
V: TRBV5-6
CDR3: ASSLVPGGGSGANVLT

size: .
J: TRBJ2-7
V: TRBV7-8
CDR3: ASSLAQGQGVPYEQY

size: .
J: TRBJ2-7
V: TRBV27
CDR3: ATTLRGTAALYEQY

size: .
J: TRBJ2-1
V: TRBV18
CDR3: ASSPGGAAYNEQF

size: .
J: TRBJ1-5
V: TRBV19
CDR3: ASSTRSGQGINQPQH

size: .
J: TRBJ1-2
V: TRBV18
CDR3: ASSPPPGVANYGYT

size: .
J: TRBJ1-5
V: TRBV19
CDR3: ASSMADYQPQH

size: .
J: TRBJ1-1
V: TRBV5-1
CDR3: ASSVKGADTEAF

size: .
J: TRBJ2-7
V: TRBV7-3
CDR3: ASSPTPTTSYEQY

size: .
J: TRBJ1-2
V: TRBV12-3/TRBV12-4
CDR3: ASSPQPIEGYT

size: .
J: TRBJ1-2
V: TRBV20-1
CDR3: SASRTAYGYT

size: .
J: TRBJ1-4
V: TRBV9
CDR3: ASSVGGNEKLF

size: once
J: TRBJ1-5
V: TRBV27
CDR3: ASSRTGYDQPQH

size: .
J: TRBJ2-4
V: TRBV5-4
CDR3: ASSKQGVVY

size: few
J: TRBJ2-5
V: TRBV5-1
CDR3: ASSLATSGGIWETQY

size: .
J: TRBJ2-7
V: TRBV6-4
CDR3: ASSDSIAGGLSYEQY

size: .
J: TRBJ1-1
V: TRBV14
CDR3: ASSRQLNTEAF

size: .
J: TRBJ2-1
V: TRBV9
CDR3: ASSVVWGPYNEQF

size: .
J: TRBJ2-2
V: TRBV4-1
CDR3: ASSLTGGHAGELF

size: .
J: TRBJ1-4
V: TRBV7-2
CDR3: ASRNPGQNEKLF

size: few
J: TRBJ1-6
V: TRBV4-1
CDR3: ASSAGGQAAASALH

size: .
J: TRBJ2-7
V: TRBV4-1
CDR3: ASSQNSGTAYEQY

size: .
J: TRBJ1-2
V: TRBV14
CDR3: ASRSGQGYGYT

size: .
J: TRBJ2-7
V: TRBV2
CDR3: ASSTSRMGYEQY

size: .
J: TRBJ1-1
V: TRBV5-5
CDR3: ASSQAVMNTEAF

size: .
J: TRBJ2-1
V: TRBV5-6
CDR3: ASSSRTGSYNEQF

size: .
J: TRBJ1-2
V: TRBV5-4
CDR3: ASSNAGGGNYGYT

size: .
J: TRBJ1-4
V: TRBV6-5
CDR3: AGLQVSLEKLF

size: .
J: TRBJ2-5
V: TRBV3-1/TRBV3-2
CDR3: ASSSFAGGLETQY

size: .
J: TRBJ1-6
V: TRBV2
CDR3: ASREDRANNSPLH

size: .
J: TRBJ1-3
V: TRBV2
CDR3: ASGNRGRTGNTIY

size: .
J: TRBJ2-3
V: TRBV7-9
CDR3: ASAKPNTDTQY

size: few
J: TRBJ1-6
V: TRBV11-2
CDR3: ASSLGLAGNNSPLH

size: .
J: TRBJ1-4
V: TRBV19
CDR3: ASRKRGQGDEKLF

size: once
J: TRBJ1-1
V: TRBV18
CDR3: ASSPKTGSNTEAF

size: .
J: TRBJ2-3
V: TRBV13
CDR3: ASSLRLAGGPTSTDTQY

size: .
J: TRBJ2-7
V: TRBV27
CDR3: AVGPGRGYEQY

size: .
J: TRBJ1-6
V: TRBV5-8
CDR3: ASSLSRGRSNSPLH

size: .
J: TRBJ2-1
V: TRBV24-1
CDR3: ATSDPSSGGGTYNEQF

size: .
J: TRBJ1-2
V: TRBV4-3
CDR3: ASSQDRRQGHGYT

size: .
J: TRBJ2-7
V: TRBV2
CDR3: ASSVGSGGYEQY

size: .
J: TRBJ2-1
V: TRBV3-1/TRBV3-2
CDR3: ASSQASAGLDEQF

size: .
J: TRBJ2-3
V: TRBV27
CDR3: ASRDSRGSLRDTQY